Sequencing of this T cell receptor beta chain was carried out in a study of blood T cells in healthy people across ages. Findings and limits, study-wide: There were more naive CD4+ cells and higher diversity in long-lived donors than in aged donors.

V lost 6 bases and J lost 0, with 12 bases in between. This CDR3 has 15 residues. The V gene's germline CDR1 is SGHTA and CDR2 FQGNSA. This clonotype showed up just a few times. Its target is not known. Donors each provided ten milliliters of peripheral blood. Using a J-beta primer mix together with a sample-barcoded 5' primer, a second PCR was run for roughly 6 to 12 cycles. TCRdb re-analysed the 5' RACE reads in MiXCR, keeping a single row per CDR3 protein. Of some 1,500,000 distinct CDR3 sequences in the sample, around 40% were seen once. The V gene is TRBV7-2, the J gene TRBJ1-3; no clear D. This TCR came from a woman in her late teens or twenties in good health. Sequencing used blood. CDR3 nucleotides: TGTGCCAGCAGGCGCACGGAAAGCTCTGGAAACACCATATATTTT. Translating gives CASRRTESSGNTIYF.